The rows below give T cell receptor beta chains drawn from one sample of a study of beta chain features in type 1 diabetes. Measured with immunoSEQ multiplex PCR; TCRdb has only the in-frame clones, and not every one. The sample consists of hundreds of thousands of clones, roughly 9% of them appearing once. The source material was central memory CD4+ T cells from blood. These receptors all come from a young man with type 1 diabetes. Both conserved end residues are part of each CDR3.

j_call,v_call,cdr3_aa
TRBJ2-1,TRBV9,CASSSTTRNEQFF
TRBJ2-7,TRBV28,CASTTRGGLGQPSYEQYF
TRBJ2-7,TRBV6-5,CASSRPDGYEQYF
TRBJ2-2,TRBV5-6,CASSSRGGLGKTGELFF
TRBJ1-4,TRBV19,CASSRQIYEKLFF
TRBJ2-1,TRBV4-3,CASSQDVGMGREQFF
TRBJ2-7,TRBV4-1,CASSQDWRTYEQYF
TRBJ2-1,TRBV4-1,CASSQASGDLSYNEQFF
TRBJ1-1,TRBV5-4,CASSLVLDNTEAFF
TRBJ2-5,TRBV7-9,CASSLGTEQETQYF
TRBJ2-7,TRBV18,CASPTYEQYF
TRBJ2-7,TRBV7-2,CASSFSGGAPLEQYF
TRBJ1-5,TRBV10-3,CAISVDTGDQPQHF
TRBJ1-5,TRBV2,CASRMTVNSNQPQHF
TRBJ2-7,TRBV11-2,CASSLSEGAHEQYF
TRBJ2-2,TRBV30,CAWSREAGGNTGELFF
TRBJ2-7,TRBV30,CAYGGPSYEQYF
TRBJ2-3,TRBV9,CASSVEVVGADTQYF
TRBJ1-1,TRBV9,CASSVATGLNTEAFF
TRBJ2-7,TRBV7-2,CASSLGSLEQYF
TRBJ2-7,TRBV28,CASSTTGTGPYEQYF
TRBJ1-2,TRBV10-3,CAIRVTGGNGYTF
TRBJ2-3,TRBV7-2,CASRPGLVGDTQYF
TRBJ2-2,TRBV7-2,CASSLSGLTGELFF
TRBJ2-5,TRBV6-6,CASSARGGQETQYF
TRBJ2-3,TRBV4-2,CASSQEAGTDTQYF
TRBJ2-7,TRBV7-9,CASSRTGPNYEQYF
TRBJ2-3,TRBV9,CASSAGGSAGGRNTQYF
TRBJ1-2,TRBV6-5,CASRDGINYGYTF
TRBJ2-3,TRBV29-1,CSVDEGGSDTQYF
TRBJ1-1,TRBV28,CASSLIAGNTEAFF
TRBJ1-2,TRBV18,CASSPEDGYGYTF
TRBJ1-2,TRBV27,CASTAGIRDGYTF
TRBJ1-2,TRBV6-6,CASSTGQRSYGYTF
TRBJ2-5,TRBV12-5,CASGLLGETQYF
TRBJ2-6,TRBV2,CASSPGTGNPFSGANVLTF
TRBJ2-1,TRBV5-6,CASTRFRGGEQFF
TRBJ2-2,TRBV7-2,CASSLTGRTGELFF
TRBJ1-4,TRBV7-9,CASSLGRPSNEKLFF
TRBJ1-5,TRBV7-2,CASSLGTWGGSNQPQHF
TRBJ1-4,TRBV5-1,CASSIDRGRGEKLFF
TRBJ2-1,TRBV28,CASRGQGVYNEQFF